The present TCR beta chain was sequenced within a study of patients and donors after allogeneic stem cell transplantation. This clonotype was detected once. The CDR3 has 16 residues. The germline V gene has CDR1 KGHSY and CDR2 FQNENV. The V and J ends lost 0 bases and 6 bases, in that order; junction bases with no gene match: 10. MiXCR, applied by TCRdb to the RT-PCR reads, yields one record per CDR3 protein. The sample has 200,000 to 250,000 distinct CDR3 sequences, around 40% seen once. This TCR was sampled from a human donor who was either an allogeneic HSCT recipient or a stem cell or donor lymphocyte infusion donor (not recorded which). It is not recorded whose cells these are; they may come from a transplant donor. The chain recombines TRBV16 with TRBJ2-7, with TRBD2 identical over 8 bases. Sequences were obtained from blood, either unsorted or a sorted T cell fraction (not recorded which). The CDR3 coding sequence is TGTGCCAGCAGCCAATCTCTAACAGCGGGGGTGATCGAGCAGTACTTC. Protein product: CASSQSLTAGVIEQYF.